A few counts support the clone carrying this T cell receptor beta chain. Library construction for TCR beta used iRepertoire HTBI primers and Arm-PCR of CDR3 regions. Each CDR3 protein gets one entry after TCRdb re-called the multiplex PCR reads with MiXCR. The sample has about 220,000 distinct CDR3 sequences, about 19% seen once. The data are from a study of regulatory T cells in long-lasting Graves disease. V gave up 11 bases and J gave up 5 bases; unmatched junction bases: 11. The CDR3 is made up of 13 amino acids. The V gene's germline CDR1 is SNHLY and CDR2 FYNNEI. Noted time point: newly diagnosed GD, antithyroid drugs for less than 3 months. Preparation of the TCR library used RNA extracted from PBMCs. This sample also belongs to another study, concerning T cells in Graves' hyperthyroidism and ophthalmopathy. From that paper: First-round RT-PCR targeting the TCR CDR3 was performed with the HTBI primer set.

Sequencing was performed on peripheral blood mononuclear cells (PBMCs), taken at new diagnosis, from a patient treated with antithyroid drugs. The TCR sequence derives from a woman between 25 and 40 years old with Graves disease. The V call is TRBV2, the J call TRBJ1-1; 7 bases match TRBD1. CDR3: CAVLRQGRTEAFF. The CDR3 coding sequence is TGTGCCGTACTAAGACAGGGTCGGACTGAAGCTTTCTTT.